What follows is one TCR beta chain and its context. The data were obtained in a study of blood T cell repertoires in COVID-19. For the study at large: The United States, Italy and Spain provided the acute and convalescent COVID-19 samples. PBMCs, B-cell-depleted T cells, or T cells were the source of the cDNA or gDNA that made up the material.

The V gene lost 3 bases and the J gene lost 2 bases, with 3 bases spanning the gap. Germline V gene lookup returns CDR1 LNHDA and CDR2 SQIVND (reference sequence). The CDR3 extends over 12 amino acids. How the authors handled the data: Amplification of reference gene primers provided the estimated nucleated cell counts. Using immunoSEQ multiplex PCR, the repertoire was profiled, and TCRdb retains in-frame clones only, with some absent. V and J calls and clone size follow that table, whereas D and trimming were derived from the DNA. Of some 200,000 clones listed, more than 75% are singletons. The chain recombines TRBV19 with TRBJ2-3, with D unresolved. The sequence came from a man at least 80 years old with acute or convalescent COVID-19. Sequenced material: peripheral blood. The CDR3 region has the DNA TGTGCCAGTAGTATCAACACAGATACGCAGTATTTT. Translation: CASSINTDTQYF.